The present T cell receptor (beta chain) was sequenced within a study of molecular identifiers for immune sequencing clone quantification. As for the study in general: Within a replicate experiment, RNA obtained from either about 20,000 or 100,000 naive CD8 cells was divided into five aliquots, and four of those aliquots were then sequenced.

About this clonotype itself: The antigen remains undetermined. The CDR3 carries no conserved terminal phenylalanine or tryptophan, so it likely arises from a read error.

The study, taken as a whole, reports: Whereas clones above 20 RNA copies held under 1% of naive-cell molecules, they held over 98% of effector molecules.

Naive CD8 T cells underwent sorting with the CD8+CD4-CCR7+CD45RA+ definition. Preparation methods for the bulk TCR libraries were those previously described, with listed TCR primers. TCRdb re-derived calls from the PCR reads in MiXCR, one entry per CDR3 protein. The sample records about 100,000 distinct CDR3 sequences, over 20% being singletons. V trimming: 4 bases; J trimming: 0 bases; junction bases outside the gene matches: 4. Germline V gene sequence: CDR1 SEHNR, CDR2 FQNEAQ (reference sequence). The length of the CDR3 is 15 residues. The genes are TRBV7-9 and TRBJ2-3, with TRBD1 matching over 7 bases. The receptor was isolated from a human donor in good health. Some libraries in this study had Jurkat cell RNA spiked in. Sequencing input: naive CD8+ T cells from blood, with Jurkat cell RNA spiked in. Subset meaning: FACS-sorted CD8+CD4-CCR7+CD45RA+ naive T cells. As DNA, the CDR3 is TGTGCCAGCAGCTCACAGGGGATTAGCACAGATACGCAGTATTCT. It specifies CASSSQGISTDTQYS.